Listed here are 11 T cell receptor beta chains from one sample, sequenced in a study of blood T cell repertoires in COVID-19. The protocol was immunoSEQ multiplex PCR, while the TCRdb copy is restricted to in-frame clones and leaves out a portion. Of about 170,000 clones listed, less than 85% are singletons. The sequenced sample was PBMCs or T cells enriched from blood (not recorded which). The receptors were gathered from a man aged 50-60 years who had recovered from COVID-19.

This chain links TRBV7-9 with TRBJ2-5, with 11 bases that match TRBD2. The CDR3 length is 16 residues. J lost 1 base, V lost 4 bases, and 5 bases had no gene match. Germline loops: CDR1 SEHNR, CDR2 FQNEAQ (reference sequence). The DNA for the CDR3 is TGTGCCAGCAGCTCTCAGACTAGCGGGGCCCAAGAGACCCAGTACTTC. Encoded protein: CASSSQTSGAQETQYF. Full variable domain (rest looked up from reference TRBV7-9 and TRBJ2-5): DTGVSQNPRHKITKRGQNVTFRCDPISEHNRLYWYRQTLGQGPEFLTYFQNEAQLEKSRLLSDRFSAERPKGSFSTLEIQRTEQGDSAMYLCASSSQTSGAQETQYFGPGTRLLVL.

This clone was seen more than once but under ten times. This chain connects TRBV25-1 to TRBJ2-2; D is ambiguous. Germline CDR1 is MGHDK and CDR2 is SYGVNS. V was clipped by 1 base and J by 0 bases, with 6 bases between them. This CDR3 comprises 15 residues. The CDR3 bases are TGTGCCAGCAGTGAATCCACAGCGAACACCGGGGAGCTGTTTTTT. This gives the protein CASSESTANTGELFF.

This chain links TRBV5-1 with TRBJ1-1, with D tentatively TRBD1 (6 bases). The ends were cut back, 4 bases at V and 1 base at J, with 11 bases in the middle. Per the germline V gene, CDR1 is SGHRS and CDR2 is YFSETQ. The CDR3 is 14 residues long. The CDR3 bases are TGCGCCAGCAGCCGGGGGGCGGCGAACACTGAAGCTTTCTTT. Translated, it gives CASSRGAANTEAFF.

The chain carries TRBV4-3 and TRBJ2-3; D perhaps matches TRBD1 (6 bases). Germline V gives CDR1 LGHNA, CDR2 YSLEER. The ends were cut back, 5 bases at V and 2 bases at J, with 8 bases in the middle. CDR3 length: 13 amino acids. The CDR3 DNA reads TGCGCCAGCAGCGCAGGGGACACAGATACGCAGTATTTT. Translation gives CASSAGDTDTQYF.

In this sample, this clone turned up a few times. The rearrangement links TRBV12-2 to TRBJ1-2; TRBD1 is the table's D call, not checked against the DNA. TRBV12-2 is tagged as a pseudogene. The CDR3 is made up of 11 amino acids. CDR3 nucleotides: TGTGCAAGTCGCCTGGCCCCTGGCTACACCTTC. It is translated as CASRLAPGYTF.

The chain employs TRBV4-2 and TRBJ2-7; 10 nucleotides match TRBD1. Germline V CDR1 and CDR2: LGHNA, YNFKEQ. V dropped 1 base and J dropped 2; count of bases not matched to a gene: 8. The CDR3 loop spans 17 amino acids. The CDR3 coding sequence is TGTGCCAGCAGCCAAGCCACCTCCGGGACAGGGGCCTACGAGCAGTACTTC. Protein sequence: CASSQATSGTGAYEQYF.

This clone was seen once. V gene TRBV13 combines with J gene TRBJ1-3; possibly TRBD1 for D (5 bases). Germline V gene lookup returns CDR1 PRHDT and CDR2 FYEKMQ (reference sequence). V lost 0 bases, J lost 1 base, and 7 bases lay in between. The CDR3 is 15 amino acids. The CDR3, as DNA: TGTGCCAGCAGCTTAGGGGCAGGGTCTGGAAACACCATATATTTT. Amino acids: CASSLGAGSGNTIYF.

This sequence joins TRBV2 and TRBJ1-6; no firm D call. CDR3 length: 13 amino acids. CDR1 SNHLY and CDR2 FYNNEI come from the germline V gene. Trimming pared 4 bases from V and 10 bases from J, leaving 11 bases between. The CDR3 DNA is TGTGCCAGCAGTGTATCACACACATCACCCCTCCACTTT. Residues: CASSVSHTSPLHF.

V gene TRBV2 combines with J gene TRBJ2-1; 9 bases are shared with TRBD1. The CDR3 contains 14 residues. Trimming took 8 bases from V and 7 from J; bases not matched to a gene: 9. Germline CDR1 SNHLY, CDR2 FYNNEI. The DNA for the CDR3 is TGTGCCAGCGCCCTTACAGGGGGCAGGAATGAGCAGTTCTTC. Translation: CASALTGGRNEQFF.

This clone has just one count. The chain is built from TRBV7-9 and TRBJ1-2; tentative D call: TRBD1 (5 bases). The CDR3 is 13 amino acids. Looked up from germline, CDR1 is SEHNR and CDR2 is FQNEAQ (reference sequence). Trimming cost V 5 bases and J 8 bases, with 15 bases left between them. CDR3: CASSPPGGSGYTF. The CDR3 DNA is TGTGCCAGCAGCCCACCGGGGGGGAGCGGCTACACCTTC.

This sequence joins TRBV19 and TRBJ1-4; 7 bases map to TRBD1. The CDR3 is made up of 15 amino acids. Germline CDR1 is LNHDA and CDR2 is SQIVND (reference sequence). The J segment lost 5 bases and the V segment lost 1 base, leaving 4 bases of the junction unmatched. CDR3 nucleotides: TGTGCCAGTAGTATAGCGACAGGGCCGAATGAAAAACTGTTTTTT. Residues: CASSIATGPNEKLFF.